These 8 T cell receptor beta chains were sequenced from one sample in a study of T cell changes during pregnancy in multiple sclerosis. The data were produced by immunoSEQ multiplex PCR, yet TCRdb's version contains in-frame clones alone and is incomplete. The table records tens of thousands of clones, about 94% of them present only once. The sample here was CD4+ T cells from peripheral blood mononuclear cells, taken in the second trimester of pregnancy. These TCRs come from a female donor with multiple sclerosis, enrolled in a pregnancy study.

This chain links TRBV7-9 with TRBJ2-5, with a possible D match to TRBD1 (6 bases). Germline-derived CDR1 and CDR2 are SEHNR and FQNEAQ (reference sequence). The CDR3 loop spans 14 amino acids. Trimming cost V 4 bases and J 1 base, with 10 bases left between them. In DNA, the CDR3 is TGTGCCAGCAGCTACTCGACAGGCCAAGAGACCCAGTACTTC. Amino acid sequence: CASSYSTGQETQYF.

This clone was detected only once. The V gene is TRBV11-2, the J gene TRBJ2-3; 8 bases match TRBD2. After removal of 4 bases from V and 3 bases from J, the junction contained 9 bases not matched to a gene. Germline-derived CDR1 and CDR2 are SGHAT and FQNNGV. CDR3 length equals 16 residues. The CDR3 DNA sequence: TGTGCCAGCAGCTCGATAGCGGGGAGTGGGACAGATACGCAGTATTTT. It translates to CASSSIAGSGTDTQYF.

This clone was seen once. The chain combines TRBV5-4 with TRBJ2-1; 14 positions agree with TRBD2. Germline-derived CDR1 and CDR2 are SGHNT and YYREEE (reference sequence). The CDR3 is made up of 13 amino acids. With 5 bases clipped from V and 15 bases from J, the junction kept 7 bases outside the gene matches. The CDR3 protein is CASSRTSGGPPFF. The CDR3 DNA follows: TGTGCCAGCAGTCGGACTAGCGGGGGGCCCCCGTTCTTC.

The V and J genes are TRBV6-1 and TRBJ2-3; tentative D call: TRBD2 (5 bases). Germline CDR1 and CDR2: MNHNS and SASEGT. V was pared by 4 bases and J by 0 bases, with 14 bases between. The CDR3 extends over 16 amino acids. DNA of the CDR3: TGTGCCAGCAGTGCTTTTGGGGAGACAAGCACAGATACGCAGTATTTT. This encodes CASSAFGETSTDTQYF.

This clone was detected a few times. The chain couples TRBV2 to TRBJ1-5; 8 bases fit TRBD1. CDR1 SNHLY and CDR2 FYNNEI come from the germline V gene. The CDR3 loop spans 17 amino acids. The V and J ends lost 5 bases and 2 bases, in that order; junction bases with no gene match: 11. The CDR3 is CASSPGTGGPGNQPQHF. CDR3 coding DNA: TGTGCCAGCAGTCCCGGGACAGGTGGCCCGGGCAATCAGCCCCAGCATTTT.

This chain joins TRBV12-5 and TRBJ2-1; D perhaps matches TRBD1 (6 bases). V shed 5 bases and J shed 8 bases, with 13 bases lying between them. The CDR3 totals 13 residues. Per the germline V gene, CDR1 is LGHNT and CDR2 is FRNRAP. CDR3 in DNA: TGTGCTAGTGGTCACCCGTGGGGGCATGAGCAGTTCTTC. This gives the protein CASGHPWGHEQFF.

This clone has only one observation. The DNA of the CDR3 is TGTGCCAGCAGTGTGACAGGGGGCCCAGATACGCAGTATTTT. Amino acids: CASSVTGGPDTQYF. J is TRBJ2-3 and V is TRBV6-1; TRBD1 matches at 10 bases. J lost 4 bases, V lost 4 bases, and 2 bases had no gene match. This CDR3 has 14 residues. From germline, CDR1 is MNHNS and CDR2 SASEGT.

The chain combines TRBV19 with TRBJ1-5; 9 nucleotides agree with TRBD1. V lost 6 bases to trimming and J lost 7 bases; unmatched junction nucleotides: 10. The length of the CDR3 is 15 residues. Germline V gene sequence: CDR1 LNHDA, CDR2 SQIVND (reference sequence). The CDR3 spells CASSARTGEKQPQHF. The CDR3 DNA reads as TGTGCCAGTAGCGCGAGGACAGGGGAAAAACAGCCCCAGCATTTT.